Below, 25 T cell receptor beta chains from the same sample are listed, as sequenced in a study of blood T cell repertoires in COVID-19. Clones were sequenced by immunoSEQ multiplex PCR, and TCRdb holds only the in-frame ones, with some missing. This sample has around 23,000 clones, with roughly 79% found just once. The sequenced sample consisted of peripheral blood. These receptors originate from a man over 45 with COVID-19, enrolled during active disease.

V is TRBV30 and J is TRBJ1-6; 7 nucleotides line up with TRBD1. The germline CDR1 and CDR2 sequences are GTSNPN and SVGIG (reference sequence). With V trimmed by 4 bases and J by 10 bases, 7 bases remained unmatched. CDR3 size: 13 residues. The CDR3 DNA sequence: TGTGCCTGGACAGGGGGGATCTGGTCACCCCTCCACTTT. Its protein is CAWTGGIWSPLHF.

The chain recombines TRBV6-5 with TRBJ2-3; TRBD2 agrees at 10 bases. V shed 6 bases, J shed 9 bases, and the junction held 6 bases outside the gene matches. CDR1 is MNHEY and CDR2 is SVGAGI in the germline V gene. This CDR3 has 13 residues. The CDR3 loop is CASRPQREGTQYF. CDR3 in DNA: TGTGCCAGCAGACCCCAGCGGGAGGGCACGCAGTATTTT.

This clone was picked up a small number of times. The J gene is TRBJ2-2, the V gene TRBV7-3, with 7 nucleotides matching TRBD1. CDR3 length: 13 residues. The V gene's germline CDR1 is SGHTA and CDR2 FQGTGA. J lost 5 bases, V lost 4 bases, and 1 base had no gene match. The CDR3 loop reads CASSWDRTGELFF. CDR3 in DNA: TGTGCCAGCAGCTGGGACAGAACCGGGGAGCTGTTTTTT.

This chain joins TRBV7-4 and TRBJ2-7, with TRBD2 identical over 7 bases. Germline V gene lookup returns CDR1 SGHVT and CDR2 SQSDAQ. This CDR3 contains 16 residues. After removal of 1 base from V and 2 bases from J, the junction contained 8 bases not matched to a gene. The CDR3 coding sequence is TGTGCCAGCAGCTTAGTGGGTGGGAGGGCGACCTACGAGCAGTACTTC. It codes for CASSLVGGRATYEQYF. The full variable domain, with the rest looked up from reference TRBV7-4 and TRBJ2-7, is GAGVSQSPRYKVAKRGRDVALRCDSISGHVTLYWYRQTLGQGSEVLTYSQSDAQRDKSGRPSGRFSAERPERSVSTLKIQRTEQGDSAVYLCASSLVGGRATYEQYFGPGTRLTVT.

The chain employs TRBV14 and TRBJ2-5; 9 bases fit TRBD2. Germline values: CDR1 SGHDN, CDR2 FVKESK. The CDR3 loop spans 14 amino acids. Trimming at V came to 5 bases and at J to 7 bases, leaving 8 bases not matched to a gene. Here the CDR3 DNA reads TGTGCCAGCAGCAAGGGACTAGCCGCGGGGACCCAGTACTTC. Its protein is CASSKGLAAGTQYF.

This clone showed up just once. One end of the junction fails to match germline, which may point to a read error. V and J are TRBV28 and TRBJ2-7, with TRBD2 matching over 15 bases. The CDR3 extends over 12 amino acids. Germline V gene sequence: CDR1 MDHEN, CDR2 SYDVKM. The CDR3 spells CGTSGGLYEQYF. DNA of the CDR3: TGCGGGACTAGCGGGGGGCTTTACGAGCAGTACTTC.

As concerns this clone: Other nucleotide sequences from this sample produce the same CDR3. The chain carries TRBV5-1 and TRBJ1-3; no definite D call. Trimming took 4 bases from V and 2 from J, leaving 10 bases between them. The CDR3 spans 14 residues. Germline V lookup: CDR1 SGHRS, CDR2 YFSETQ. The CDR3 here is CASSEGRAGNTIYF. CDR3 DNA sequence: TGCGCCAGCAGCGAAGGGAGGGCTGGAAACACCATATATTTT.

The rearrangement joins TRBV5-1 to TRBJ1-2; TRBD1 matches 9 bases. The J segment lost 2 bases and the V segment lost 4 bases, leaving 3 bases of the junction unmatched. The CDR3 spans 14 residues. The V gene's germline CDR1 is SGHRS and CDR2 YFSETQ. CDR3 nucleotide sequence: TGCGCCAGCAGCGAAGACAGGGGGAACTATGGCTACACCTTC. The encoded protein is CASSEDRGNYGYTF.

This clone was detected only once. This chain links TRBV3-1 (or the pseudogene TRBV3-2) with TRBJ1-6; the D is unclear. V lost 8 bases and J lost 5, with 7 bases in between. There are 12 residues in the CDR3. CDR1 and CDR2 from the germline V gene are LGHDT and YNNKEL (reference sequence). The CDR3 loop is CASREHNSPLHF. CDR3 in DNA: TGTGCCAGCCGGGAACATAATTCACCCCTCCACTTT.

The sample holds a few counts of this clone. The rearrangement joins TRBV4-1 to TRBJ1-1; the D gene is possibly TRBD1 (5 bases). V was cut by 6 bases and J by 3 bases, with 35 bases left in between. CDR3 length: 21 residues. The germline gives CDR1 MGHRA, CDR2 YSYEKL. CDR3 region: CASRYRQEVREGPARDTEAFF. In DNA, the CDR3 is TGCGCCAGCAGATACCGCCAAGAGGTGCGGGAGGGACCCGCAAGGGACACTGAAGCTTTCTTT.

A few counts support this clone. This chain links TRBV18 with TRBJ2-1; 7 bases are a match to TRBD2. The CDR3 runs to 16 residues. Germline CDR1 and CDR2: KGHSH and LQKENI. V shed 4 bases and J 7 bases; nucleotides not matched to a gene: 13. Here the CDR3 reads CASSRDGRQVGNEQFF. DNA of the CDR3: TGTGCCAGCTCACGAGACGGGAGGCAGGTGGGAAATGAGCAGTTCTTC.

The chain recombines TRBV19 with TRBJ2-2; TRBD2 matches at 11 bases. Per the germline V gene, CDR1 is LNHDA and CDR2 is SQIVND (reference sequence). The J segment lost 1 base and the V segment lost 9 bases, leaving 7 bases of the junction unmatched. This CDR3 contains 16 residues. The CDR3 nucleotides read TGTGCCAGCACCCTAGCGGGGGGCCTGAACACCGGGGAGCTGTTTTTT. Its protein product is CASTLAGGLNTGELFF.

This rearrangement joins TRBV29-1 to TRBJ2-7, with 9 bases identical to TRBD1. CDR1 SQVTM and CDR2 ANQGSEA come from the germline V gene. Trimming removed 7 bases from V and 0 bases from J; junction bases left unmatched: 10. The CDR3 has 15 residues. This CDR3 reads CSARDRASSSYEQYF. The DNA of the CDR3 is TGCAGCGCCCGGGACAGGGCCTCGAGCTCCTACGAGCAGTACTTC.

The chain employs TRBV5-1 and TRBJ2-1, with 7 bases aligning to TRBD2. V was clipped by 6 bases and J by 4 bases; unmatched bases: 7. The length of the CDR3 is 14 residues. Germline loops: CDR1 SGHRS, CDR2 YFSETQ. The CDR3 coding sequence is TGCGCCAGCAAAAGTGGGGGAGGGTACAATGAGCAGTTCTTC. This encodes CASKSGGGYNEQFF. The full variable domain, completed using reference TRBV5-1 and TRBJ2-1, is KAGVTQTPRYLIKTRGQQVTLSCSPISGHRSVSWYQQTPGQGLQFLFEYFSETQRNKGNFPGRFSGRQFSNSRSEMNVSTLELGDSALYLCASKSGGGYNEQFFGPGTRLTVL.

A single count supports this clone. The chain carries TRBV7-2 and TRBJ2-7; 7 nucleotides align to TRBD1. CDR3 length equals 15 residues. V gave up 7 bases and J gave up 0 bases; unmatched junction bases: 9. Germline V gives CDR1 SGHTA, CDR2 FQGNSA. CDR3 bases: TGTGCCAGCAAGATGGGGCCAGGGGGCTCCTACGAGCAGTACTTC. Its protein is CASKMGPGGSYEQYF.

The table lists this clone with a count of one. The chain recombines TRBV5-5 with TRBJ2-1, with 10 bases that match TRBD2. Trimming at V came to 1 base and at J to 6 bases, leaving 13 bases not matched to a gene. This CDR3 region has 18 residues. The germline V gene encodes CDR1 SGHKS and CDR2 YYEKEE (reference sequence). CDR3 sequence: CASSLPPSGGPGANEQFF. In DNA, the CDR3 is TGTGCCAGCAGCTTGCCCCCTAGCGGGGGCCCGGGGGCCAATGAGCAGTTCTTC.

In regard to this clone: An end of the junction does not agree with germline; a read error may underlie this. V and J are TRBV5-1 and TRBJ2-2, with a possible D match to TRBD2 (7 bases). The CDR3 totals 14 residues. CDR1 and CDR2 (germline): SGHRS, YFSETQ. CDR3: CASSLGGPTGELFF. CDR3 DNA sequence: TGCGCCAGCAGTTTGGGGGGGCCCACCGGGGAGCTGTTTTTT. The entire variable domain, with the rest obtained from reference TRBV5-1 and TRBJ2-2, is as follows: KAGVTQTPRYLIKTRGQQVTLSCSPISGHRSVSWYQQTPGQGLQFLFEYFSETQRNKGNFPGRFSGRQFSNSRSEMNVSTLELGDSALYLCASSLGGPTGELFFGEGSRLTVL.

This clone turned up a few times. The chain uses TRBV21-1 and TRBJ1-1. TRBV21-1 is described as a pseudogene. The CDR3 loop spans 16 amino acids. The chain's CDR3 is CASSKERRGSTLEAFF. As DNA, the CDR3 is TGTGCCAGCAGCAAAGAAAGGCGGGGCAGCACACTTGAAGCTTTCTTT.

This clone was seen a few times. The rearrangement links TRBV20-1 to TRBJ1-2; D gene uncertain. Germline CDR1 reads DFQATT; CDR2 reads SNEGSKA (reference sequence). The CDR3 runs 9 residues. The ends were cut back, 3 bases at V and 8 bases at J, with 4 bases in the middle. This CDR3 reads CSASQGYTF. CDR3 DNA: TGCAGTGCTAGTCAGGGCTACACCTTC.

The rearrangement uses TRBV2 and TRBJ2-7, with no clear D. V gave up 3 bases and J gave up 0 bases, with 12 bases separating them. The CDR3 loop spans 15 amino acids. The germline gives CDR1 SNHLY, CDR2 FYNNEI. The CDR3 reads CASSDQVLSSYEQYF. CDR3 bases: TGTGCCAGCAGTGATCAGGTCCTAAGCTCCTACGAGCAGTACTTC.

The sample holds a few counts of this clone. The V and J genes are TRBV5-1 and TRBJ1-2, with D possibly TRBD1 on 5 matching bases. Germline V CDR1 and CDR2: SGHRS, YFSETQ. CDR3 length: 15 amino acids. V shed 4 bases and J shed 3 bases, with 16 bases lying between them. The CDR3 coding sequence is TGCGCCAGCAGCGGAGGCGGGGGTGTGGACTATGGCTACACCTTC. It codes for CASSGGGGVDYGYTF.

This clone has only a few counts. The CDR3 DNA reads TGTGCCAGTAGTTTCCCGGGACAGGGGGGCTATGGCTACACCTTC. Amino acids: CASSFPGQGGYGYTF. The chain carries TRBV19 and TRBJ1-2, with 11 bases lining up with TRBD1. The germline CDR1 and CDR2 sequences are LNHDA and SQIVND (reference sequence). The CDR3 spans 15 residues. J gave up 4 bases and V 5 bases, and 6 bases lay outside the gene matches. The whole variable domain, filled in from reference TRBV19 and TRBJ1-2, reads DGGITQSPKYLFRKEGQNVTLSCEQNLNHDAMYWYRQDPGQGLRLIYYSQIVNDFQKGDIAEGYSVSREKKESFPLTVTSAQKNPTAFYLCASSFPGQGGYGYTFGSGTRLTVV.

The CDR3 DNA reads as TGTGCCAGCAGCTTGGCAGGGTCTAGCGGGAGGATGGATACGCAGTATTTT. Encoded protein: CASSLAGSSGRMDTQYF. The gene calls are TRBV5-6 and TRBJ2-3; TRBD2 matches at 11 bases. Germline CDR1 and CDR2: SGHDT and YYEEEE. This CDR3 is built from 17 residues. With 0 bases clipped from V and 6 bases from J, the junction kept 9 bases outside the gene matches.

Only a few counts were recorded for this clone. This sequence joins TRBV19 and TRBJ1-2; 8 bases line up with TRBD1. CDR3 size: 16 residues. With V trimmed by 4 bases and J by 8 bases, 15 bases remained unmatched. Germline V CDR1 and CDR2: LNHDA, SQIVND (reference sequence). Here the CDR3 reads CASSSYQGQGIEGYTF. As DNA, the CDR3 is TGTGCCAGTAGTAGTTACCAAGGACAGGGCATTGAGGGCTACACCTTC.

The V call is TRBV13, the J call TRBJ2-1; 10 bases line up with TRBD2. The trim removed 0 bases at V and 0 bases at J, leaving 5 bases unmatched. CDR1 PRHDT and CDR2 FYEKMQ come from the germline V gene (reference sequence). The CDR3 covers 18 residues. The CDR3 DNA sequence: TGTGCCAGCAGCTTAGGGGGACTAGCGTTGAACTCCTACAATGAGCAGTTCTTC. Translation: CASSLGGLALNSYNEQFF.